The source of this T cell receptor beta chain is a study of shared clonotypes between healthy human individuals. General observations from the study: On the whole, naive subsets had larger estimated richness than memory subsets had.

The CDR3 extends over 14 amino acids. The germline V gene encodes CDR1 SGHTA and CDR2 FQGTGA. V lost 1 base, J lost 6 bases, and 13 bases lay in between. To note about this clone: Its antigen is unidentified.

TCRdb's copy holds only in-frame clones and misses some; the assay was immunoSEQ multiplex PCR. The repertoire holds 780,000 or so clones, with 72% as singletons. The clonotype was recovered from a woman in her twenties or thirties in good health. Sequencing was done on a sample of memory CD4+ T cells sorted from blood. The subset: CD45RA-negative fraction. The chain is built from TRBV7-3 and TRBJ2-7, with a tentative D call TRBD2 (5 bases). CDR3 DNA sequence: TGTGCCAGCAGCTTAAGAAGACGCGGGTCCGAGCAGTACTTC. Its translation is CASSLRRRGSEQYF.